This T cell receptor beta chain was documented in a study of T cell responses to AZD1222 COVID-19 vaccine. Study-wide results and limits: Spike-specific TCR breadth and depth both grew after two AZD1222 doses. The span of vaccine-associated CD4 TCRs extended across spike, with dominance at 160-218 and 743-854.

This CDR3 has 15 residues. Germline V lookup: CDR1 SEHNR, CDR2 FQNEAQ (reference sequence). With V trimmed by 6 bases and J by 4 bases, 9 bases remained unmatched. Comments on this clone: Its cognate antigen is unknown.

The protocol was immunoSEQ multiplex PCR, while the TCRdb copy is restricted to in-frame clones and leaves out a portion. The data show about 56,000 clones, 80% to 90% seen once. The specimen comprised peripheral blood, sampled on day 0 of AZD1222 vaccination. The rearrangement links TRBV7-9 to TRBJ1-3, with 7 bases aligning to TRBD1. The sequence derives from an adult in good health. This chain's CDR3 is CASSSTGVRGNTIYF. The CDR3 region has the DNA TGTGCCAGCAGTTCCACAGGGGTCCGCGGAAACACCATATATTTT.